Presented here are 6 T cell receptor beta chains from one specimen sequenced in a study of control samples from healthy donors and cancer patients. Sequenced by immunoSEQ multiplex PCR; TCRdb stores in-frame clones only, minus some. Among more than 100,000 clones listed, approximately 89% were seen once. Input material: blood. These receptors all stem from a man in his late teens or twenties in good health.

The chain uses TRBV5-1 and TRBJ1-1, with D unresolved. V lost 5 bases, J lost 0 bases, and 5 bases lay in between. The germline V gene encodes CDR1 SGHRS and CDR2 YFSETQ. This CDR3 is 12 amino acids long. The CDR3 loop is CASRHLNTEAFF. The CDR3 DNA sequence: TGCGCCAGCAGACACCTGAACACTGAAGCTTTCTTT.

The CDR3 DNA sequence: TGTGCCACCAGCAGTCGACAGGGTCTAAACACTGAAGCTTTCTTT. Amino acid sequence: CATSSRQGLNTEAFF. V and J are TRBV15 and TRBJ1-1; TRBD1 matches 7 bases. The germline V gene has CDR1 LNHNV and CDR2 YYDKDF (reference sequence). Losses at the gene ends were 3 bases for V and 2 bases for J; bases not matched to a gene: 6. CDR3 length equals 15 residues.

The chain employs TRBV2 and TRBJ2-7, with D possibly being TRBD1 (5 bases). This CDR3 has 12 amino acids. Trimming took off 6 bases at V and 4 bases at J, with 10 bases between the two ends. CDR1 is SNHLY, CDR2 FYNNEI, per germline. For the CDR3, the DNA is TGTGCCAGCAGCAGGGTCCTTTACGAGCAGTACTTC. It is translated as CASSRVLYEQYF.

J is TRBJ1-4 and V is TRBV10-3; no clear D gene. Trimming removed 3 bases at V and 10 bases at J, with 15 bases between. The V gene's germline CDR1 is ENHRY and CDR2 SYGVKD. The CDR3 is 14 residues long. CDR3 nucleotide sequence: TGTGCCATCAGTGAAACCGGCCCGATTGGAAAACTGTTTTTT. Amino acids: CAISETGPIGKLFF.

The CDR3 nucleotides are TGTGCCAGCAGCTCGGCGCAGGGGGGGGCACCTTCACCCCTCCACTTT. The encoded protein is CASSSAQGGAPSPLHF. The J gene is TRBJ1-6, the V gene TRBV13, with 7 bases that match TRBD1. V was clipped by 4 bases and J by 9 bases; unmatched bases: 12. In germline, CDR1 is PRHDT, CDR2 FYEKMQ (reference sequence). CDR3 length equals 16 residues.

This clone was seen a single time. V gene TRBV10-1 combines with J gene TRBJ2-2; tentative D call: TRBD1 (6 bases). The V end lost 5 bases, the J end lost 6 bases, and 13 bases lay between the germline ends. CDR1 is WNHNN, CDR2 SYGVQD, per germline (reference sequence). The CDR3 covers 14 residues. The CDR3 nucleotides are TGCGCCAGCAGTCTCGCCGAGGGGGCCGGGGAGCTGTTTTTT. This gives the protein CASSLAEGAGELFF.